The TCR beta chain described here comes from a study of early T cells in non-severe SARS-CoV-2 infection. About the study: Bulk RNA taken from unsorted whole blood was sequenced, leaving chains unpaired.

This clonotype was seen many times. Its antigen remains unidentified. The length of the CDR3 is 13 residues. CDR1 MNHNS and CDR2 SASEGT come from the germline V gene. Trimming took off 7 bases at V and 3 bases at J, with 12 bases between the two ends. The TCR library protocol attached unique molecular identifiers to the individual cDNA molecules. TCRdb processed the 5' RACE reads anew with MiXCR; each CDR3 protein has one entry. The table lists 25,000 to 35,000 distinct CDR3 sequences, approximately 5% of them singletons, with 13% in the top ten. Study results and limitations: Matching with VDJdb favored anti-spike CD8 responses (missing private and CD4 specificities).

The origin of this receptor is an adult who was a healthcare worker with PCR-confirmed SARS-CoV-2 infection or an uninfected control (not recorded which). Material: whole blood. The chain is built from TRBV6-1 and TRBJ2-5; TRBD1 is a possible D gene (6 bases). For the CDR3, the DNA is TGTGCCAGCACCCCAGGGGCTGAAGAGACCCAGTACTTC. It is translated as CASTPGAEETQYF.